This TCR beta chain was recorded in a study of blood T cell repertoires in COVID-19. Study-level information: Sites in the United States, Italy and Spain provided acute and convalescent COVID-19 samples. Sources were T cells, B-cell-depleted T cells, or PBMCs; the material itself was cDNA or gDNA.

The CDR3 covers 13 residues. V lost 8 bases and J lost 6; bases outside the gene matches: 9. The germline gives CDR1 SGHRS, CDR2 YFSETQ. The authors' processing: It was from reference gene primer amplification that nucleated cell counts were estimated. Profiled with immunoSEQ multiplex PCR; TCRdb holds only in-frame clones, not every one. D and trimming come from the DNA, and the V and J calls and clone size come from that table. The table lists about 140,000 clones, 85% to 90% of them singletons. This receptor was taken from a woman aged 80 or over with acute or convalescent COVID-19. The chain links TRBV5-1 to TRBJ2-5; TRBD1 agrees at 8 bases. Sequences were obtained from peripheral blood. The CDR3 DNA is TGCGCCAGTGAAGAGTTCAGGGGGCAGACCCAGTACTTC. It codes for CASEEFRGQTQYF.